Sequencing of this T cell receptor beta chain was carried out in a study of blood T cell repertoires in COVID-19 (dated by TCRdb to the early 2020s). Background on the whole study: The collaborator samples originated in the United States, Italy and Spain and spanned the acute and convalescent phases of COVID-19. The material from the prospective study consisted of cDNA or gDNA derived from T cells, B-cell-depleted T cells, or PBMCs. The dataset comprised deeply sampled blood TCRbeta repertoires from subjects exposed to, actively infected with, or recovered from COVID-19. The repertoires were released in a freely available public database meant as a resource for research on the immune response to SARS-CoV-2. Samples came from the ongoing ImmuneRACE study (first 160 participants) plus 1,254 subjects from 6 global collaborators. Nearly every sample came with metadata listing a de-identified subject ID, COVID-19 status, age in years and sex. Where available, HLA class I and class II types were taken from metadata supplied by the sample provider and were not determined by assay-based typing. The research as a whole found: Clinical and demographic metadata were provided uncurated, with the amount varying by source and participant.

TCRbeta CDR3 regions were amplified from genomic DNA using the immunoSEQ Assay, a bias-controlled multiplex PCR. The paper's data handling went like this. Within the assay, amplification of reference gene primers was used to estimate how many nucleated cells each sample contained. To quantify the absolute abundance of each unique TCRbeta CDR3 rearrangement, sequence reads were collapsed and filtered. For each sample, productive Simpson clonality was calculated as the square root of Simpson's diversity index across productive rearrangements. Sourced from immuneACCESS, this table was stored by TCRdb with only in-frame sequences that have V and J called. A share of the clones is absent; for the studies checked, an unresolved V gene accounts for under half, and the remainder has no known explanation. The D gene and trimming were derived from the DNA, and the V and J assignments and clone size from that table. A total of over 200,000 clones appear in this sample, about 85% of them only once. The biggest ten clones account for 10% to 15% of the sample.

CDR1 LGHNA and CDR2 YNFKEQ are derived from the germline V gene. Unmatched junction bases come to 5, with V trimmed by 0 bases and J by 0 bases. There are 17 amino acids in the CDR3, from cysteine to phenylalanine inclusive. The sequence is cut down to CDR3 DNA, 51 bases in frame from base 1. Another Seattle source contributed samples from volunteer blood donors who had recovered from COVID-19. Collaborating institutions collected whole blood in K2EDTA tubes following their own protocols. Collaborator samples were shipped for TCRbeta analysis as frozen whole blood, isolated PBMCs, or DNA extracted from either sample type. This clone showed up just a few times. It has no known antigen specificity. Qualities for individual bases were not recorded, and no much larger clone is one base off.

The sample was peripheral blood. The TCR sequence derives from a woman aged 18-30 years who had recovered from COVID-19. This chain is built from TRBV4-2 and TRBJ1-3, and TRBD1 matches 7 of the central bases. The CDR3 reads as follows: CASSQDRTGYSGNTIYF. The bases are TGTGCCAGCAGCCAAGATCGGACAGGTTACTCTGGAAACACCATATATTTT.